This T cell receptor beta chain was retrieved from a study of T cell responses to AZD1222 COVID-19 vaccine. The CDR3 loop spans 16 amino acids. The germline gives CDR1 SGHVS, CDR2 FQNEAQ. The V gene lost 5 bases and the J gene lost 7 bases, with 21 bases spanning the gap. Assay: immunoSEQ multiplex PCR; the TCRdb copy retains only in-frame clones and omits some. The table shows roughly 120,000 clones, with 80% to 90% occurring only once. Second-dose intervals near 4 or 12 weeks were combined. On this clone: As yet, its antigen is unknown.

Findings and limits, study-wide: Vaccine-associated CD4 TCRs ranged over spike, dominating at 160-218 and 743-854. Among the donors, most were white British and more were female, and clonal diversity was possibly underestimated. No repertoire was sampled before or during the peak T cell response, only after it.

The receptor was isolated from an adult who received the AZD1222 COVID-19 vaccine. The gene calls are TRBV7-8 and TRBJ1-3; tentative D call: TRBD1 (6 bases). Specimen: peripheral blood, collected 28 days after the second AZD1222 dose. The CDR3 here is CASSLVRSAGANTIYF. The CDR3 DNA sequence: TGTGCCAGCAGCCTAGTACGGTCAGCGGGGGCGAACACCATATATTTT.